This T cell receptor beta chain stems from a study of blood T cell repertoires in COVID-19 (TCRdb year 2020). Background for the entire study: The collaborator samples originated in the United States, Italy and Spain and spanned the acute and convalescent phases of COVID-19. The samples were drawn from two sources: the first 160 participants of the ongoing ImmuneRACE study, and 950 to 1,500 subjects contributed by 6 global collaborators. The dataset comprised deeply sampled blood TCRbeta repertoires from subjects exposed to, actively infected with, or recovered from COVID-19. The sample metadata nearly always contained a de-identified subject ID, COVID-19 status, age in years and sex. The repertoires were released in a freely available public database intended as a resource for research on the immune response to SARS-CoV-2. The material from the prospective study consisted of cDNA or gDNA derived from T cells, B-cell-depleted T cells, or PBMCs. Where HLA class I and class II types were available, the types were taken from metadata supplied by the sample provider, not from assay-based typing. What the study reported, not specific to this receptor: The amount of clinical and demographic metadata varied by source and participant and was provided uncurated.

One collaborating source in Seattle enrolled patients while the patients were actively infected and followed the patients over time throughout the course of disease. Whole blood was collected in K2EDTA tubes by collaborating institutions according to the institutions' own protocols. For TCRbeta analysis, collaborator samples were shipped as frozen whole blood, as isolated PBMCs, or as DNA extracted from either sample type. The germline V gene provides CDR1 SGHTA and CDR2 FQGNSA. Spanning cysteine to phenylalanine, the CDR3 consists of 12 amino acids. The sequence is cut down to CDR3 DNA, 36 bases in frame from base 1. V is reduced by 2 bases and J by 8 bases, leaving a spacing of 7 bases between them. The table lists this clone with a count of one. This receptor's antigen is unknown. Base-call qualities are not available, and no considerably larger clone is one nucleotide away. TCRbeta CDR3 regions were amplified from genomic DNA using the immunoSEQ Assay, a bias-controlled multiplex PCR. The published analysis was carried out like this. The number of nucleated cells in each sample was estimated from the amplification of reference gene primers within the assay. To quantify the absolute abundance of each unique TCRbeta CDR3 rearrangement, sequence reads were collapsed and filtered. For each sample, productive Simpson clonality was calculated as the square root of Simpson's diversity index across productive rearrangements. Here the immuneACCESS table is served through TCRdb, limited to in-frame sequences with V and J called. Missing clones are a known gap in these copies; in checked studies unresolved V genes cover under half, and the rest lacks a known reason. The DNA was the basis for D and trimming; V, J and clone size are from that table. The table for this sample lists about 220,000 clones; around four fifths of them were counted only once. Less than 6% of the sample rests with the top ten.

Sample: peripheral blood. The clonotype originates from a woman aged 65 to 85 with COVID-19, enrolled during active disease. The rearranged segments are TRBV7-2 and TRBJ2-1; the best D guess is TRBD2, with 5 bases matching. In nucleotides, the sequence is TGTGCCAGCAGCTTAACTAGATATGAGCAGTTCTTC. This is translated as CASSLTRYEQFF. Where the CDR3 stops, the reference TRBV7-2 and TRBJ2-1 genes take over; the full variable domain is GAGVSQSPSNKVTEKGKDVELRCDPISGHTALYWYRQSLGQGLEFLIYFQGNSAPDKSGLPSDRFSAERTGGSVSTLTIQRTQQEDSAVYLCASSLTRYEQFFGPGTRLTVL.